This T cell receptor beta chain was retrieved from a study of CD8 T cells in ankylosing spondylitis. Study-level findings and limits: Clones tied to disease were said to be significantly enriched in matched ankylosing spondylitis synovial fluid. Within peripheral blood, clones linked to disease were CD8+ and relatively rare. There was a TCR beta motif, made of roughly eight highly homologous variants, that appeared characteristic of ankylosing spondylitis blood.

Concerning this clonotype: Its antigen is as yet unknown.

Libraries for TCR beta were made by quantitative 5'-RACE with molecular barcodes. TCRdb processed the 5' RACE reads anew with MiXCR; each CDR3 protein has one entry. The sample includes hundreds of thousands of distinct CDR3 sequences, under 30% of them seen just once. The length of the CDR3 is 15 residues. Germline values: CDR1 SQVTM, CDR2 ANQGSEA. V was cut by 0 bases and J by 4 bases, with 16 bases left in between. The sample consisted of blood, either unsorted or a sorted T cell fraction (not recorded which). The rearrangement links TRBV29-1 to TRBJ2-7, with D unresolved. The sequence derives from a male donor with ankylosing spondylitis or in good health (not recorded which). The CDR3 loop reads CSVEDRAGRRYEQYF. CDR3 nucleotides: TGCAGCGTTGAAGATCGGGCAGGCAGAAGGTACGAGCAGTACTTC.